This is a list of T cell receptor beta chains from one sample in a study of T cells in narcolepsy. This table comes from immunoSEQ multiplex PCR, and its TCRdb copy is limited to in-frame clones, with some not included. The sample lists tens of thousands of clones, roughly 87% occurring once. Sequencing used CD45RA- memory CD4+ T cells from PBMCs. These receptor sequences come from a human donor with narcolepsy. Both conserved end residues are part of each CDR3. D genes are given only for firm matches. Clone size appears in some rows only: once, few, many, or a class for an expanded clone.

>-|TRBJ2-4|-|TRBV7-2
TGTGCCAGCAGCTTACCGGGAGCCAAAAACATTCAGTACTTC
CASSLPGAKNIQYF
>few|TRBJ1-2|-|TRBV18
TGTGCCAGCTCCCCGAATTGGGACACTAACTATGGCTACACCTTC
CASSPNWDTNYGYTF
>-|TRBJ2-5|-|TRBV5-4
TGTGCCAGCAGCGGAACCAGTGTCCAAGAGACCCAGTACTTC
CASSGTSVQETQYF
>-|TRBJ2-5|-|TRBV19
TGTGCCAGTGGCCCGACGGGACCACAAGAGACCCAGTACTTC
CASGPTGPQETQYF
>-|TRBJ2-6|TRBD1|TRBV7-2
TGTGCCAGCAGCCAACAGGGGCCTGGGGCCAACGTCCTGACTTTC
CASSQQGPGANVLTF
>-|TRBJ2-1|TRBD2|TRBV27
TGTGCCAGCAGTTTAAGTTGGGGGGGCAATGAGCAGTTCTTC
CASSLSWGGNEQFF
>-|TRBJ1-2|-|TRBV29-1
TGCAGCGTTGGGGCAGGGGCAGGGGGCTACACCTTC
CSVGAGAGGYTF
>-|TRBJ2-7|-|TRBV9
TGTGCCAGCAGCGTCAGTGGGGACTACGAGCAGTACTTC
CASSVSGDYEQYF
>-|TRBJ1-2|TRBD1|TRBV9
TGTGCCAGCAGCGAGAGGGACAGCTGGCTCTATGGCTACACCTTC
CASSERDSWLYGYTF
>-|TRBJ2-7|-|TRBV7-2
TGTGCCAGCAGCTCCAACAGGGCGGCCTACGAGCAGTACTTC
CASSSNRAAYEQYF
>-|TRBJ1-5|TRBD1|TRBV2
TGTGCCAGCAGTGGTGACAGGGCACGAGGGGGACCCCAGCATTTT
CASSGDRARGGPQHF
>few|TRBJ1-1|-|TRBV6-1
TGTGCCAGCAGTGAAATGCGCGAAACTGAAGCTTTCTTT
CASSEMRETEAFF
>-|TRBJ1-2|-|TRBV4-3
TGCGCCAGCAGCGGTGCACAGGTCTATGGCTACACCTTC
CASSGAQVYGYTF
>-|TRBJ1-1|-|TRBV6-5
TGTGCCAGCAGTTACTCGGCGGCCGCGACTGAAGCTTTCTTT
CASSYSAAATEAFF
>-|TRBJ1-2|TRBD1|TRBV15
TGTGCCACCAGCAGAGGCGACAGGGCTACCCCTAACTATGGCTACACCTTC
CATSRGDRATPNYGYTF
>once|TRBJ2-5|-|TRBV29-1
TGCAGCACTCGGACTTGGGAGACCCAGTACTTC
CSTRTWETQYF
>-|TRBJ1-5|-|TRBV15
TGTGCCACCAGCAGTAATATAGATAGCAATCAGCCCCAGCATTTT
CATSSNIDSNQPQHF
>-|TRBJ1-1|-|TRBV10-2
TGCGCCAGCCGAGTCGAGGGAGGGGAAAAAGCTTTCTTT
CASRVEGGEKAFF
>-|TRBJ1-2|TRBD1|TRBV28
TGTGCCAGCAGGGGACAGGGTTTGGGATACGGCTACACCTTC
CASRGQGLGYGYTF
>-|TRBJ1-5|-|TRBV29-1
TGCAGCGTTGTACAGGGAAATCAGCCCCAGCATTTT
CSVVQGNQPQHF
>-|TRBJ2-1|TRBD2|TRBV7-8
TGTGCCAGCGTGGGGCCTAGCGGGACTGGTGAGCAGTTCTTC
CASVGPSGTGEQFF
>-|TRBJ1-1|-|TRBV30
TGTGCCTGGAGCCAATCGAACACTGAAGCTTTCTTT
CAWSQSNTEAFF
>-|TRBJ1-6|-|TRBV30
TGTGCCTGGGCGTTGAGAGGTCTCTCGGGGGCCCTCCACTTT
CAWALRGLSGALHF
>-|TRBJ2-3|TRBD1|TRBV29-1
TGCAGCACAACGGGACAGGGAGGGTCCACAGATACGCAGTATTTT
CSTTGQGGSTDTQYF
>-|TRBJ2-3|TRBD2|TRBV19
TGTGCCAGTAGTATAGCCAGACTAGCGGGAGGAACAGATACGCAGTATTTT
CASSIARLAGGTDTQYF
>-|TRBJ1-5|-|TRBV28
TGTGCCAGCAGCTCCGGGACACCCAGCAATCAGCCCCAGCATTTT
CASSSGTPSNQPQHF
>-|TRBJ1-5|-|TRBV5-1
TGCGCCAGCAGCTTGGATAATAGCAATCAGCCCCAGCATTTT
CASSLDNSNQPQHF
>-|TRBJ2-7|-|TRBV7-3
TGTGCCAGCAGCTTAGAGGGGGGACCCTACGAGCAGTACTTC
CASSLEGGPYEQYF
>-|TRBJ2-6|-|TRBV28
TGTGCCAGCAGTTTAGCGGGCACTGGGGCCAACGTCCTGACTTTC
CASSLAGTGANVLTF
>-|TRBJ2-3|-|TRBV10-3
TGTGCCACCGCTGTTCGCACAGATACGCAGTATTTT
CATAVRTDTQYF
>-|TRBJ2-7|-|TRBV7-2
TGTGCCAGCAGCGCTCCCCTCGGGTCGGGGCAGGACTACGAGCAGTACTTC
CASSAPLGSGQDYEQYF
>-|TRBJ2-4|TRBD1|TRBV5-1
TGCGCCAGCAGGACAGGGGCCCTGGAAAACATTCAGTACTTC
CASRTGALENIQYF
>once|TRBJ2-7|-|TRBV18
TGTGCCAGCTCACCACAGGGGGCCTACGAGCAGTACTTC
CASSPQGAYEQYF
>-|TRBJ2-7|-|TRBV6-5
TGTGCCAGCAGTCGGACCTGGGATCAAACCTACGAGCAGTACTTC
CASSRTWDQTYEQYF
>-|TRBJ1-2|-|TRBV9
TGTGCCAGCAGCGCCGTTGGAGTGGGCTACACCTTC
CASSAVGVGYTF
>-|TRBJ2-1|TRBD2|TRBV27
TGTGCCAGCAGTGGCGCGACTAGCGCGACCTACAATGAGCAGTTCTTC
CASSGATSATYNEQFF
>-|TRBJ2-7|TRBD1|TRBV5-1
TGCGCCAGCAGCGAGACAGGGGCGAGCTCCTACGAGCAGTACTTC
CASSETGASSYEQYF
>-|TRBJ2-2|-|TRBV9
TGTGCCAGCAGCCCTCGGGGGCGGGGCACCGGGGAGCTGTTTTTT
CASSPRGRGTGELFF
>-|TRBJ2-2|-|TRBV7-3
TGTGCCAGCAGCTTAGGGGTCGGGGAGCTGTTTTTT
CASSLGVGELFF
>-|TRBJ2-7|-|TRBV14
TGTGCCAGCAGCCAAGGGGCCGCTGATCTCTACGAGCAGTACTTC
CASSQGAADLYEQYF
>-|TRBJ2-5|-|TRBV4-3
TGCGCCAGCAGCCTCGAGAAGGGGTTGAGGGAGACCCAGTACTTC
CASSLEKGLRETQYF
>-|TRBJ2-1|TRBD2|TRBV6-5
TGTGCCAGTAGGGCGCGGGAGCGGTACAATGAGCAGTTCTTC
CASRARERYNEQFF
>once|TRBJ1-5|-|TRBV19
TGTGCCACCAGTATAGCGTCCTCAGGGAACCAGCCCCAGCATTTT
CATSIASSGNQPQHF
>-|TRBJ2-1|TRBD2|TRBV18
TGTGCCAGCTCACCACTTACGGCTAGCGGGGGTTCCTACAATGAGCAGTTCTTC
CASSPLTASGGSYNEQFF
>-|TRBJ1-1|-|TRBV28
TGTGCCAGCAGTAAGAAGGCTGAAGCTTTCTTT
CASSKKAEAFF
>few|TRBJ2-5|TRBD2|TRBV5-1
TGCGCCAGCCGGGGGGGTGTTCAAGAGACCCAGTACTTC
CASRGGVQETQYF